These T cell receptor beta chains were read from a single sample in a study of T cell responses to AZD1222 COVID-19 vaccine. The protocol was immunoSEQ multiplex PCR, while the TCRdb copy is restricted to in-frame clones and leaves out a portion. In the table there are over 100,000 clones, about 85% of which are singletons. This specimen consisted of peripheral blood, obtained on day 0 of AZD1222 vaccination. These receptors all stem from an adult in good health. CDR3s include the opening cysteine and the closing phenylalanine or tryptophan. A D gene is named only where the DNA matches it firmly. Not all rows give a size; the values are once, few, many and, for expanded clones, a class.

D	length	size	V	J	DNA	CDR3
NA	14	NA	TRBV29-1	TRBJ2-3	TGCAGCGTTGCCCACCCGATTGGCACAGATACGCAGTATTTT	CSVAHPIGTDTQYF
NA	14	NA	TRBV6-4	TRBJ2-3	TGTGCCAGCAGAGCTAGCTCCAGCACAGATACGCAGTATTTT	CASRASSSTDTQYF
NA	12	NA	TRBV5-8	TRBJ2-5	TGTGCCAGCAGCTTGGGGGCGGGGACCCAGTACTTC	CASSLGAGTQYF
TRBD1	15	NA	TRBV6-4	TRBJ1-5	TGTGCCAGCAGCCGGGACAGAAATAGCAATCAGCCCCAGCATTTT	CASSRDRNSNQPQHF
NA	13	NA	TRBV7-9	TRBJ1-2	TGTGCCAGCAGCTTAGGGGGCGGGAATGGCTACACCTTC	CASSLGGGNGYTF
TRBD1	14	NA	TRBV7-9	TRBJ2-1	TGTGCCAGCAGCTTAGCCAGGGGGCGAAGTGAGCAGTTCTTC	CASSLARGRSEQFF
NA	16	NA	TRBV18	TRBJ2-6	TGTGCCAGCTCACCATCGAGGGCCTCTGGGGCCAACGTCCTGACTTTC	CASSPSRASGANVLTF
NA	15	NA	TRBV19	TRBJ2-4	TGTGCCAGTAGTGGAACCGTTTATACCAAAAACATTCAGTACTTC	CASSGTVYTKNIQYF
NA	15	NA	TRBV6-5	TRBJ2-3	TGTGCCAGCAGTTCCGGATTCCCTACCACAGATACGCAGTATTTT	CASSSGFPTTDTQYF
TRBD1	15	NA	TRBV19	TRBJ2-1	TGTGCCAGTAGGAGAGACAGGGATACCTACAATGAGCAGTTCTTC	CASRRDRDTYNEQFF
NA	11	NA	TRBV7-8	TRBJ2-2	TGTGCCAGCAGCTCTTCCGGGGAGCTGTTTTTT	CASSSSGELFF
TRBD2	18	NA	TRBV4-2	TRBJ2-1	TGTGCCAGCAGCCAAGGGACTAGCGGGGGGGCCTCCTACAATGAGCAGTTCTTC	CASSQGTSGGASYNEQFF
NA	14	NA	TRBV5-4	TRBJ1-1	TGTGCCAGCAGCTGGGGGACCGAGAACACTGAAGCTTTCTTT	CASSWGTENTEAFF
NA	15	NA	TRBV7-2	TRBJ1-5	TGTGCCAGCAGCTTAGGTACCAGGGGTGGTCAGCCCCAGCATTTT	CASSLGTRGGQPQHF
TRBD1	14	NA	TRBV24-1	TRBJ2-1	TGTGCCACCAGCGATGTTTCAGGGGGCGATGAGCAGTTCTTC	CATSDVSGGDEQFF
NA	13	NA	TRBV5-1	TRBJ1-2	TGCGCCAGCAGGTCGTCAGACTCCTATGGCTACACCTTC	CASRSSDSYGYTF
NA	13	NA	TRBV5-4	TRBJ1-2	TGTGCCAGCACCTCCGGGGGGGCCTTTGACTACACCTTC	CASTSGGAFDYTF
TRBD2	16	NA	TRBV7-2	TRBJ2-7	TGTGCCAGCAGCTTTACTAGCGGGGGCCCGGGGGGAGAGCAGTACTTC	CASSFTSGGPGGEQYF
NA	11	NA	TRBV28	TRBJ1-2	TGTGCCAGCAGTTCCTTCTATGGCTACACCTTC	CASSSFYGYTF
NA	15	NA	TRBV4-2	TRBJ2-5	TGTGCCAGCAGCCAAGATTTACGAGGGGGGACGGCCCAGTACTTC	CASSQDLRGGTAQYF
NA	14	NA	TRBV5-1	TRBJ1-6	TGCGCCAGCAGCTTGGGGACGGGAGATTCACCCCTCCACTTT	CASSLGTGDSPLHF
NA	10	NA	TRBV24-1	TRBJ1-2	TGTGCCACAGTGAGCGTTGGCTACACCTTC	CATVSVGYTF
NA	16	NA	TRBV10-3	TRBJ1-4	TGTGCCATCAGTGAGTCGATCCGGGGGTCTAATGAAAAACTGTTTTTT	CAISESIRGSNEKLFF
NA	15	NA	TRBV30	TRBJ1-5	TGTGCCTGGTCGGGGGGAGGGGAGTTGGGTCAGCCCCAGCATTTT	CAWSGGGELGQPQHF
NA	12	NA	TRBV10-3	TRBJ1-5	TGTGCCATCCGGGGGGATGGTCAGCCCCAGCATTTT	CAIRGDGQPQHF
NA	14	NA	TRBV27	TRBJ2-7	TGTGCCAGCAGGGCAGCAGGGGCGGGCTACGAGCAGTACTTC	CASRAAGAGYEQYF
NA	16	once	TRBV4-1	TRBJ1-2	TGCGCCAGCAGCCCTCCCTTAGGGGGGATAAGCTATGGCTACACCTTC	CASSPPLGGISYGYTF
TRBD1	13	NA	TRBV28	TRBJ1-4	TGTGCCAGCCCAGGGGGGTTTAATGAAAAACTGTTTTTT	CASPGGFNEKLFF
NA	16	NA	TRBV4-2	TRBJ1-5	TGTGCCAGCAGCCAAGGTGCTGGGAATAGATATCAGCCCCAGCATTTT	CASSQGAGNRYQPQHF
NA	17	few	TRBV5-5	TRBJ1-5	TGTGCCAGCAGCTTGGCCTTCTCGGCAGATAGCAATCAGCCCCAGCATTTT	CASSLAFSADSNQPQHF
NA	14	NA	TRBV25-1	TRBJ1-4	TGTGCCAGCAGCGGGGGCTCAGGAGGCGAAAAACTGTTTTTT	CASSGGSGGEKLFF
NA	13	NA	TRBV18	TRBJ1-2	TGTGCCAGCTCACCAGACAGGAGGGATGGCTACACCTTC	CASSPDRRDGYTF
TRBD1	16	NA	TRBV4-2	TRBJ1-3	TGTGCCAGCAGCCTCCTAGGGGGCCTCTCTGGAAACACCATATATTTT	CASSLLGGLSGNTIYF